These 4 T cell receptor beta chains were sequenced from one sample in a study of blood T cell repertoires in COVID-19. TCRdb keeps only in-frame clones here, not all; method: immunoSEQ multiplex PCR. The profile shows some 98,000 clones, approximately 82% of them singletons. Material: peripheral blood. These receptors all stem from an older man with active or convalescent COVID-19.

The chain uses TRBV4-1 and TRBJ1-6, with no clear D. V shed 1 base and J shed 6 bases, with 10 bases lying between them. The CDR3 runs to 15 residues. The V gene's germline CDR1 is MGHRA and CDR2 YSYEKL. CDR3 nucleotide sequence: TGCGCCAGCAGCCAAGGCAACGGGTTTAATTCACCCCTCCACTTT. Residues: CASSQGNGFNSPLHF.

The CDR3 spells CASSYGHNEQFF. The CDR3 DNA follows: TGTGCCAGCAGTTACGGGCACAATGAGCAGTTCTTC. The chain is built from TRBV6-5 and TRBJ2-1; D unresolved. The CDR3 covers 12 residues. Trimming pared 2 bases from V and 5 bases from J, leaving 4 bases between. CDR1 is MNHEY, CDR2 SVGAGI, per germline.

J is TRBJ1-4 and V is TRBV15; D gene ambiguous. V dropped 0 bases and J dropped 7 bases, with 9 bases sitting between them. This CDR3 is built from 14 residues. CDR1 is LNHNV, CDR2 YYDKDF, per germline (reference sequence). In DNA, the CDR3 is TGTGCCACCAGCAGAGACGCTTTCGGTGAAAAACTGTTTTTT. Protein sequence: CATSRDAFGEKLFF. The full variable domain, completed using reference TRBV15 and TRBJ1-4, is DAMVIQNPRYQVTQFGKPVTLSCSQTLNHNVMYWYQQKSSQAPKLLFHYYDKDFNNEADTPDNFQSRRPNTSFCFLDIRSPGLGDTAMYLCATSRDAFGEKLFFGSGTQLSVL.

In this sample, this clone turned up once. V gene TRBV11-3 combines with J gene TRBJ1-1, with 7 nucleotides matching TRBD1. Germline-derived CDR1 and CDR2 are SGHNT and YENEEA. The CDR3 runs to 13 residues. V shed 5 bases, J shed 5 bases, and the junction held 5 bases outside the gene matches. As DNA, the CDR3 is TGTGCCAGCAGCAAGACAGGGTTGACTGAAGCTTTCTTT. As protein: CASSKTGLTEAFF.